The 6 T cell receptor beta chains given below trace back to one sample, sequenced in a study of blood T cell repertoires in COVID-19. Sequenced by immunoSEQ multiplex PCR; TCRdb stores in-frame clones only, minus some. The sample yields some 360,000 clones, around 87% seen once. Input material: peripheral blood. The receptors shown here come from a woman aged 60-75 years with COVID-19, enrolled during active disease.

CDR3 loop: CASGTGGTDTQYF. The CDR3 nucleotides are TGTGCCAGCGGGACAGGGGGCACAGATACGCAGTATTTT. This chain uses TRBV2 with TRBJ2-3; 10 bases align to TRBD1. The V segment lost 8 bases and the J segment 1 base; nucleotides outside the gene matches: 0. This CDR3 has 13 amino acids. The germline V gene has CDR1 SNHLY and CDR2 FYNNEI.

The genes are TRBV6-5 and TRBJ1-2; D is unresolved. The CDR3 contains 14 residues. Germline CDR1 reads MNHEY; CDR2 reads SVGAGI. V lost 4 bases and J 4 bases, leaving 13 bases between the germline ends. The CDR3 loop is CASSSPGMSYGYTF. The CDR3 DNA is TGTGCCAGCAGTTCCCCAGGCATGAGCTATGGCTACACCTTC.

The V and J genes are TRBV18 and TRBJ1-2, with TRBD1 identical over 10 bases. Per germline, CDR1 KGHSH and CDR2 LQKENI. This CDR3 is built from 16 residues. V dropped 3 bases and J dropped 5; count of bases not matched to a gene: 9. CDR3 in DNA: TGTGCCAGCTCACCGGACAGGGGGTACCCCCCATATGGCTACACCTTC. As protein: CASSPDRGYPPYGYTF.

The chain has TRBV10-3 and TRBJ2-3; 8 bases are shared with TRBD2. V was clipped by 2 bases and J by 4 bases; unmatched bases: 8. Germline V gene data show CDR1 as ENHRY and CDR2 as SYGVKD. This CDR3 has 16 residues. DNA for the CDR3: TGTGCCATCAGTGAGGCGGGGGGTGGGAGCGCAGATACGCAGTATTTT. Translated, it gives CAISEAGGGSADTQYF.

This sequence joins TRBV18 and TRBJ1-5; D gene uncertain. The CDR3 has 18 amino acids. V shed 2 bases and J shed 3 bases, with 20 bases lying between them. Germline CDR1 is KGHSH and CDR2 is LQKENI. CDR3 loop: CASSPNPPLGRPNQPQHF. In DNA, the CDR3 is TGTGCCAGCTCACCAAACCCCCCGTTGGGCAGACCCAATCAGCCCCAGCATTTT.

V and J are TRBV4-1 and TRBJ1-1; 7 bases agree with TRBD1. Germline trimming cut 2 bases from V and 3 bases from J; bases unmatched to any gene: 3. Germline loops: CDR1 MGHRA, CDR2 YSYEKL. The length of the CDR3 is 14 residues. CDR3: CASSQSRGDTEAFF. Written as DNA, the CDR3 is TGCGCCAGCAGCCAAAGCAGGGGGGACACTGAAGCTTTCTTT.